Listed here is a single T cell receptor (beta chain). Its matching antigen is unknown. The germline V and J ends were trimmed by 0 bases and 1 base, with 17 bases remaining between them. CDR1 is LGHNA and CDR2 is YSLEER in the germline V gene. This CDR3 spans 18 amino acids. This sample was included in a study of cytomegalovirus exposure and HLA in healthy donors. Whole-study findings and limits: Later on, analysis showed that most CMV-associated TCR beta chains appeared to be HLA-restricted. Across donors, most TCRs were seen rarely, yet some public ones were widespread. Cytomegalovirus-associated status was assigned to about 180 TCR beta chains.

Both 60 Vbeta primers and 13 Jbeta primers went into the PCR. TCRdb keeps only in-frame clones here, not all; method: immunoSEQ multiplex PCR. Here the sample spans 55,000 to 65,000 clones, less than 90% being singletons. Sequenced sample: PBMCs. The chain combines TRBV4-3 with TRBJ2-3, with a tentative D call TRBD2 (6 bases). The sequence came from a female donor in good health and CMV-seronegative. CDR3 region: CASSQDDSGVAGTDTQYF. CDR3 coding DNA: TGCGCCAGCAGCCAAGATGATAGCGGCGTCGCGGGCACAGATACGCAGTATTTT.